Presented here are 7 T cell receptor beta chains from one specimen sequenced in a study of T-cell reconstitution after alpha-beta-depleted transplantation in children. TCRbeta library preparation incorporated unique molecular identifiers. TCRdb re-called the PCR reads with MiXCR, one entry per CDR3 protein. The data show hundreds of thousands of distinct CDR3 sequences, around 12% seen once. The source material was PBMCs, sampled before TCRalphabeta/CD19-depleted stem cell transplant. All receptors derive from a girl aged 2-10 years with congenital amegakaryocytic thrombocytopenia, due to receive a stem cell transplant.

There are many counts of this clonotype. The rearrangement joins TRBV5-1 to TRBJ2-1, with D possibly TRBD2 on 6 matching bases. V dropped 0 bases and J dropped 0 bases, with 10 bases sitting between them. The CDR3 loop spans 16 amino acids. CDR1 and CDR2 (germline): SGHRS, YFSETQ. The CDR3 loop reads CASSLAGSTSYNEQFF. CDR3 nucleotides: TGCGCCAGCAGCTTGGCCGGGAGCACCTCCTACAATGAGCAGTTCTTC.

This clonotype occurred a few times. The rearrangement uses TRBV20-1 and TRBJ2-5; D may be TRBD1 (6 bases). Germline CDR1 reads DFQATT; CDR2 reads SNEGSKA (reference sequence). The ends were cut back, 3 bases at V and 3 bases at J, with 26 bases in the middle. CDR3 length equals 18 residues. The CDR3 is CSASLVPGTGWWEETQYF. CDR3 DNA sequence: TGCAGTGCTAGCCTGGTACCGGGTACAGGGTGGTGGGAAGAGACCCAGTACTTC.

This clonotype was observed at least ten times. V gene TRBV9 combines with J gene TRBJ2-2; D gene unclear. V was cut by 4 bases and J by 0 bases, with 7 bases left in between. CDR1 SGDLS and CDR2 YYNGEE come from the germline V gene. This CDR3 contains 14 residues. The CDR3 here is CASSRQANTGELFF. In DNA, the CDR3 is TGTGCCAGCAGCAGACAAGCGAACACCGGGGAGCTGTTTTTT.

In its sample, this clonotype was seen a few times. The rearrangement joins TRBV28 to TRBJ2-3, with 12 positions matching TRBD1. Germline V gene data show CDR1 as MDHEN and CDR2 as SYDVKM. There are 17 residues in the CDR3. V trimming: 5 bases; J trimming: 4 bases; junction bases outside the gene matches: 10. The CDR3 bases are TGTGCCAGCAGTGTGACCGGGACAGGGGGCGAGTCAGATACGCAGTATTTT. Protein: CASSVTGTGGESDTQYF.

The rearrangement joins TRBV28 to TRBJ2-1, with D possibly being TRBD2 (6 bases). The CDR3 contains 16 residues. V was pared by 6 bases and J by 2 bases, with 17 bases between. CDR1 and CDR2 from the germline V gene are MDHEN and SYDVKM. For the CDR3, the DNA is TGTGCCAGCAGCTTACGGCGGGGATACGCCTACAATGAGCAGTTCTTC. Protein sequence: CASSLRRGYAYNEQFF.

This clonotype was picked up many times. The chain uses TRBV20-1 and TRBJ2-5; D gene unclear. Trimming took off 1 base at V and 5 bases at J, with 11 bases between the two ends. Germline CDR1 DFQATT, CDR2 SNEGSKA (reference sequence). The CDR3 extends over 13 amino acids. The CDR3 reads CSARATTGETQYF. CDR3 nucleotide sequence: TGCAGTGCTAGAGCAACAACCGGGGAGACCCAGTACTTC.

This chain joins TRBV18 and TRBJ1-1; 9 positions match TRBD1. Unmatched junction bases numbered 5, after V lost 2 bases and J lost 4 bases. The CDR3 runs to 15 residues. Looked up from germline, CDR1 is KGHSH and CDR2 is LQKENI. The CDR3 is CASSPAGTGTTEAFF. In DNA, the CDR3 is TGTGCCAGCTCACCAGCCGGGACAGGGACCACTGAAGCTTTCTTT.